This T cell receptor (beta chain) was identified in a study of T-cell reconstitution after alpha-beta-depleted transplantation in children. General study findings and limits: Among T cells one year after transplant, newly produced cells accounted for most counts and diversity. There were reportedly several hundred expanded graft clones from which alpha-beta T cells came about two months after transplant. Some patients owed their high day-60 TCRbeta diversity to surviving recipient T cells and thymic progenitors.

Deletions cut 0 bases from V and 1 base from J, with 13 bases between. This CDR3 is built from 16 residues. Germline V gene data show CDR1 as SGHRS and CDR2 as YFSETQ. Preparation of the TCRbeta library used unique molecular identifiers. TCRdb processed the PCR reads anew with MiXCR; each CDR3 protein has one entry. The data contain about 980,000 distinct CDR3 sequences, about 29% of them singletons. In the case of this clonotype: Its antigen is unknown.

The sample was PBMCs, mostly from graft donor cells, taken 360 days after TCRalphabeta/CD19-depleted stem cell transplant. The gene calls are TRBV5-1 and TRBJ2-5, with D tentatively TRBD1 (6 bases). The sequence came from a boy younger than two who had a stem cell transplant for SCID, so the T cells may come from the graft donor. The CDR3 here is CASSLGTATIQETQYF. CDR3 bases: TGCGCCAGCAGCTTGGGGACAGCTACTATCCAAGAGACCCAGTACTTC.